The rows below give T cell receptor beta chains drawn from one sample of a study of T-cell memory formation after mild COVID-19. Via MiXCR, TCRdb re-called the 5' RACE reads, giving one row per CDR3 protein. Among over 500,000 distinct CDR3 sequences listed, approximately 15% were seen once. The sequencing input was PBMCs or a T cell subset sorted from them (not recorded which). The receptor source for this set is an adult woman who had mild COVID-19 (a few samples of this study predate the infection). Cell type and time point are not known. CDR3s include the opening cysteine and the closing phenylalanine or tryptophan. Fields, in order: J gene, clone size, D gene, V gene, CDR3 DNA, CDR3 protein. A D gene is named only where the DNA matches it firmly. Clone size is given for some rows only: seen once, a few or many times, or a class if the clone is expanded.

TRBJ2-5,many,NA,TRBV12-3/TRBV12-4,TGTGCCAGCAGTTTAACCTTGGCCAGCGAGACCCAGTACTTC,CASSLTLASETQYF
TRBJ1-4,NA,TRBD1,TRBV24-1,TGTGCCACCAGTGACCGGACAGGGGGCGGAGAAAAACTGTTTTTT,CATSDRTGGGEKLFF
TRBJ1-1,few,TRBD1,TRBV24-1,TGTGCCACCAGTGATTTTCAGGACAGGGGTTGGACTGAAGCTTTCTTT,CATSDFQDRGWTEAFF
TRBJ2-1,NA,TRBD2,TRBV7-6,TGTGCCAGCAGCTTAGGCGGGGCGGGGGGAAACAATGAGCAGTTCTTC,CASSLGGAGGNNEQFF
TRBJ2-1,once,NA,TRBV19,TGTGCCAGTAGTATACTAGCTCGATACAATGAGCAGTTCTTC,CASSILARYNEQFF
TRBJ2-5,NA,NA,TRBV24-1,TGTGCCACCAGTGATCCGATGGGCCCACAAGGGACCCAGTACTTC,CATSDPMGPQGTQYF
TRBJ1-1,NA,TRBD1,TRBV18,TGTGCCAGCTCACCTAAGACAGGGACGAACACTGAAGCTTTCTTT,CASSPKTGTNTEAFF
TRBJ1-1,few,NA,TRBV25-1,TGTGCCAGCAGTGACGGGGGAAGTACTGAAGCTTTCTTT,CASSDGGSTEAFF
TRBJ2-5,NA,TRBD2,TRBV7-9,TGTGCCAGCAGCAAACGACGGGCTAGCGGGGGGCGAGCTGAAGTAGAGACCCAGTACTTC,CASSKRRASGGRAEVETQYF
TRBJ1-5,NA,NA,TRBV15,TGTGCCACCAGCAGAGATCCTTGGGCTCAGCCCCAGCATTTT,CATSRDPWAQPQHF
TRBJ2-1,few,TRBD1,TRBV24-1,TGTGCCACCAGTACACCGGGACAGGGGCTGGGTGAGCAGTTCTTC,CATSTPGQGLGEQFF
TRBJ1-4,NA,TRBD1,TRBV5-1,TGCGCCAGCAGCCGTGGCCCTCTGGGACAGGGGAAGAGGGAAAAACTGTTTTTT,CASSRGPLGQGKREKLFF
TRBJ2-7,few,NA,TRBV2,TGTGCCAGCAGTGAAGCTGGGGCAGACTACGAGCAGTACTTC,CASSEAGADYEQYF
TRBJ1-5,few,NA,TRBV6-5,TGTGCCAGCAGTTGGGCCCACAATCAGCCCCAGCATTTT,CASSWAHNQPQHF
TRBJ1-4,few,NA,TRBV5-1,TGCGCCAGCAGCTCCGAAGGTGAAAAACTGTTTTTT,CASSSEGEKLFF
TRBJ2-6,few,NA,TRBV5-8,TGTGCCAGCAGCTCCGATAACTCTGGGGCCAACGTCCTGACTTTC,CASSSDNSGANVLTF
TRBJ2-3,NA,NA,TRBV2,TGTGCCAGCAGTGTCCGCGGCGGAGACACAGATACGCAGTATTTT,CASSVRGGDTDTQYF
TRBJ2-3,NA,NA,TRBV12-3/TRBV12-4,TGTGCCAGCAGTTTCGGGGGGCGCAAAACAGATACGCAGTATTTT,CASSFGGRKTDTQYF
TRBJ1-2,few,TRBD1,TRBV6-5,TGTGCCAGCAGTTACTCAAGCAACAGGGGGATCTATGGCTACACCTTC,CASSYSSNRGIYGYTF
TRBJ2-5,many,NA,TRBV7-9,TGTGCCAGCAGCCCAGGACTTGTCCAAGAGACCCAGTACTTC,CASSPGLVQETQYF
TRBJ2-1,many,NA,TRBV11-1,TGTGCCAGCAGCTTAGGAGGACGAGGAGGGCGGCCCTACAATGAGCAGTTCTTC,CASSLGGRGGRPYNEQFF
TRBJ1-3,NA,NA,TRBV5-1,TGCGCCAGCAGCTTCTACGGGACCGCTGGAAACACCATATATTTT,CASSFYGTAGNTIYF
TRBJ2-7,NA,TRBD2,TRBV5-1,TGCGCCAGCAGTGCGCGGGGGGTCTACGAGCAGTACTTC,CASSARGVYEQYF
TRBJ1-3,few,TRBD1,TRBV28,TGTGCCACCTCTAAGACAGGGAGTAACACCATATATTTT,CATSKTGSNTIYF
TRBJ2-7,NA,NA,TRBV9,TGTGCCAGCAGCGGGGGGTTGGGAACCGAGCAGTACTTC,CASSGGLGTEQYF
TRBJ1-1,NA,TRBD1,TRBV6-1,TGTGCCAGCAGTGTTGACAGGGGCTGGAACACTGAAGCTTTCTTT,CASSVDRGWNTEAFF
TRBJ2-7,NA,TRBD2,TRBV7-2,TGTGCCAGCAGCCCTTCTGCGGGAGAAGTCTCCTACGAGCAGTACTTC,CASSPSAGEVSYEQYF
TRBJ2-7,NA,NA,TRBV12-3/TRBV12-4,TGTGCCAGCAGTCCGGGGCGTGGCGGGTTAACCTACGAGCAGTACTTC,CASSPGRGGLTYEQYF
TRBJ2-3,few,NA,TRBV20-1,TGCAGTGCAGGACCGAGGGGGGAGTATAGCACAGATACGCAGTATTTT,CSAGPRGEYSTDTQYF
TRBJ2-3,many,NA,TRBV5-1,TGCGCCAGCAGCCCCCCGGGCAGAATCACAGATACGCAGTATTTT,CASSPPGRITDTQYF
TRBJ2-1,many,NA,TRBV29-1,TGCAGCGTTGAAGTTAACATCGCGGGCGAGCAGTTCTTC,CSVEVNIAGEQFF
TRBJ2-1,NA,NA,TRBV29-1,TGCAGCGTTGAAGATGAACTCCATGACTCTTGGGACAATGAGCAGTTCTTC,CSVEDELHDSWDNEQFF
TRBJ1-6,few,TRBD1,TRBV9,TGTGCCAGCAGCGCAGGGGGCGCCTCGGGTTCACCCCTCCACTTT,CASSAGGASGSPLHF
TRBJ2-7,NA,NA,TRBV7-3,TGTGCCAGCAGCTCTAAAGGCGCGAAGGGGGAGCAGTACTTC,CASSSKGAKGEQYF
TRBJ2-7,few,NA,TRBV4-3,TGCGCCAGCAGCCAAGATCTGGTGACCGCCGAGCAGTACTTC,CASSQDLVTAEQYF
TRBJ1-1,NA,NA,TRBV19,TGTGCCAGTAGTATAAACGCACTCGTGGCCACTGAAGCTTTCTTT,CASSINALVATEAFF
TRBJ1-4,few,TRBD1,TRBV7-9,TGTGCCAGCAGCCCAGGGGACAGGGACCGACTCGAAAAACTGTTTTTT,CASSPGDRDRLEKLFF